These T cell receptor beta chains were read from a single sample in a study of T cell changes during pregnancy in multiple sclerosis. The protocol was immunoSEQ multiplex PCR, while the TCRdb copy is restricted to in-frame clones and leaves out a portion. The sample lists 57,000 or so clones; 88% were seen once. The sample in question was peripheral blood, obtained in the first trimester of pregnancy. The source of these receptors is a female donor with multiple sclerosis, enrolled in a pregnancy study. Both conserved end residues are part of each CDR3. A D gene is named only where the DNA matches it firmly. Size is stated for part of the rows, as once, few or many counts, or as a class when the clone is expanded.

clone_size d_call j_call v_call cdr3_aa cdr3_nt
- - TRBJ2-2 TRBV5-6 CASRLQVANTGELFF TGTGCCAGCAGGTTACAGGTTGCGAACACCGGGGAGCTGTTTTTT
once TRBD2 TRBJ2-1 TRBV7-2 CASTGTSSGNEQFF TGTGCCAGCACCGGGACTAGCTCCGGCAATGAGCAGTTCTTC
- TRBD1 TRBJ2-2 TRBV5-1 CASSISTGMNTGELFF TGCGCCAGCAGCATCTCGACAGGGATGAACACCGGGGAGCTGTTTTTT
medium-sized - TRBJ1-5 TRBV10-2 CASSESPGNSNQPQHF TGCGCCAGCAGTGAGTCCCCCGGGAATAGCAATCAGCCCCAGCATTTT
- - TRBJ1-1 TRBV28 CASSLVQGAPEAFF TGTGCCAGCAGTTTAGTGCAGGGTGCGCCTGAAGCTTTCTTT
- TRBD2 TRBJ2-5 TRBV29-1 CSVGRAGSGETQYF TGCAGCGTTGGGCGAGCGGGGAGCGGGGAGACCCAGTACTTC
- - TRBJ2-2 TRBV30 CAWSPLRTGELFF TGTGCCTGGAGCCCACTCAGGACCGGGGAGCTGTTTTTT
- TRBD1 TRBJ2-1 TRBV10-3 CAISRGRDRTWNEQFF TGTGCCATCAGTAGGGGCCGGGACAGGACTTGGAATGAGCAGTTCTTC
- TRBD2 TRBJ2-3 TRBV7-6 CASSLGGLAGGPRTDTQYF TGTGCCAGCAGCTTAGGGGGACTAGCGGGAGGGCCCCGCACAGATACGCAGTATTTT
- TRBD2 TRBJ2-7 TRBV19 CASSISAGGPYEQYF TGTGCCAGTAGTATCTCTGCGGGAGGGCCGTACGAGCAGTACTTC
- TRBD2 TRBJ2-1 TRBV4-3 CASSQDPLIGGRFDNEQFF TGCGCCAGCAGCCAAGACCCCCTAATAGGCGGGAGATTCGACAATGAGCAGTTCTTC
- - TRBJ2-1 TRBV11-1 CASSFLESSYNEQFF TGTGCCAGCAGCTTTCTGGAGAGCTCCTACAATGAGCAGTTCTTC
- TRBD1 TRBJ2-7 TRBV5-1 CASSPGPTGGAYEQYF TGCGCCAGCAGCCCGGGACCTACAGGGGGCGCATACGAGCAGTACTTC
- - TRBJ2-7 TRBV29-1 CSVATETYEQYF TGCAGCGTCGCGACAGAAACCTACGAGCAGTACTTC
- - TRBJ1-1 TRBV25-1 CASRRVGDTEAFF TGTGCCAGCAGGCGGGTTGGGGACACTGAAGCTTTCTTT
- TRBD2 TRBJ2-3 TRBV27 CASSVLLAGGPADTQYF TGTGCCAGCAGCGTACTACTAGCGGGAGGGCCCGCAGATACGCAGTATTTT
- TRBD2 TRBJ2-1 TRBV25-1 CASAQTSGGYNEQFF TGTGCCAGTGCCCAGACTAGCGGGGGTTACAATGAGCAGTTCTTC
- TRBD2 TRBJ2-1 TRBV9 CASSPLAGEFYNEQFF TGTGCCAGCAGCCCCCTAGCGGGAGAGTTCTACAATGAGCAGTTCTTC
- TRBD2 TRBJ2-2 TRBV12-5 CASGLGLAGNTGELFF TGTGCTAGTGGTTTGGGACTAGCGGGGAACACCGGGGAGCTGTTTTTT
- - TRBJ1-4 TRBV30 CAWSVQGLTGKLFF TGTGCCTGGAGTGTACAGGGTTTGACGGGAAAACTGTTTTTT
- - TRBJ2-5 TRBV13 CASSLVSRREAQYF TGTGCCAGCAGCTTAGTTTCGCGGAGGGAGGCCCAGTACTTC
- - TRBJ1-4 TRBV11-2 CASSLDQGSEKLFF TGTGCCAGCAGCTTAGATCAGGGCTCTGAAAAACTGTTTTTT
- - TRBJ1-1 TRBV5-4 CASSTETGGRTEAFF TGTGCCAGCAGCACCGAGACGGGGGGGCGGACTGAAGCTTTCTTT
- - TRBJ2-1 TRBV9 CASSVRQDNEQFF TGTGCCAGCAGCGTTAGACAGGACAATGAGCAGTTCTTC
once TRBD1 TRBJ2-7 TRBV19 CASTNDRGGSYEQYF TGTGCCAGTACCAACGACAGGGGGGGATCCTACGAGCAGTACTTC
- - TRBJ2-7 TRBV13 CASSFEAYSYEQYF TGTGCCAGCAGCTTCGAGGCGTACTCCTACGAGCAGTACTTC